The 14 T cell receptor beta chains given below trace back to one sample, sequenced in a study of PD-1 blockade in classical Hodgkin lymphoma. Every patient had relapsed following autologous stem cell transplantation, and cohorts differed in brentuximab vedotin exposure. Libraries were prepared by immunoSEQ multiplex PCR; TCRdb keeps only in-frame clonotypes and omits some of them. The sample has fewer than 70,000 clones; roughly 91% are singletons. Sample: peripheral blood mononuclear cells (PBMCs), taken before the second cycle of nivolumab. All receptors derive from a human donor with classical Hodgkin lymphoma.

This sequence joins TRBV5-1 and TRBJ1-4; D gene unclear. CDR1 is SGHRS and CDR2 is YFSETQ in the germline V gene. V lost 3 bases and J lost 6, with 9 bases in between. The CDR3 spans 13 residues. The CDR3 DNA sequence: TGCGCCAGCAGCTCCCCCCCACATGAAAAACTGTTTTTT. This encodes CASSSPPHEKLFF.

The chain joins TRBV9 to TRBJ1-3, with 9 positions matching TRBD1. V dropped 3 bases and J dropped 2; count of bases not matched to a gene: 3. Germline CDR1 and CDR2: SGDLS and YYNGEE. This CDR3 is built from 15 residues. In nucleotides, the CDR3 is TGTGCCAGCAGCGCCGGGACAGGGACTGGAAACACCATATATTTT. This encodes CASSAGTGTGNTIYF. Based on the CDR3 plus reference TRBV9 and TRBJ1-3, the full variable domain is DSGVTQTPKHLITATGQRVTLRCSPRSGDLSVYWYQQSLDQGLQFLIQYYNGEERAKGNILERFSAQQFPDLHSELNLSSLELGDSALYFCASSAGTGTGNTIYFGEGSWLTVV.

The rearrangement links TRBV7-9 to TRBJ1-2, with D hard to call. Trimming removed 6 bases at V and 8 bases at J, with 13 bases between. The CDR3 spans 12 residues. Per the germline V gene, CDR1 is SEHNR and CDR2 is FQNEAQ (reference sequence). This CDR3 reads CASSPGPAGYTF. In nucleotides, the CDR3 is TGTGCCAGCAGTCCTGGCCCAGCGGGCTACACCTTC.

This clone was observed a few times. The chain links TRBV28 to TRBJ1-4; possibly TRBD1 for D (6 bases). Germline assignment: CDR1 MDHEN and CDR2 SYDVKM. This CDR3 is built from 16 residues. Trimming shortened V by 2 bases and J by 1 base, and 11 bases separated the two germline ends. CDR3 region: CASSLGGAETNEKLFF. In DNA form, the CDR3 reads TGTGCCAGCAGTTTAGGGGGCGCGGAAACTAATGAAAAACTGTTTTTT.

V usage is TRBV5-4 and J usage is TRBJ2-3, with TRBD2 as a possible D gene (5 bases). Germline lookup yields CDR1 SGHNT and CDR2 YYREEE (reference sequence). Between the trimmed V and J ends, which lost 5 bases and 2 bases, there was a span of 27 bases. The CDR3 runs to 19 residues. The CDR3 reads CASRRAGITNLKITDTQYF. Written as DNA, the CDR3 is TGTGCCAGCAGAAGAGCCGGGATAACAAATTTAAAAATCACAGATACGCAGTATTTT.

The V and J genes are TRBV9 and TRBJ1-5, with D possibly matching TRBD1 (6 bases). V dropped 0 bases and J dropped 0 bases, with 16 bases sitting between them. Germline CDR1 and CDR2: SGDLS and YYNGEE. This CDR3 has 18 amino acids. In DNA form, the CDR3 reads TGTGCCAGCAGCGTAGGGATCGGACAGTCGGATAGCAATCAGCCCCAGCATTTT. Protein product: CASSVGIGQSDSNQPQHF. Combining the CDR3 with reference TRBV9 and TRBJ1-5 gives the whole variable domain DSGVTQTPKHLITATGQRVTLRCSPRSGDLSVYWYQQSLDQGLQFLIQYYNGEERAKGNILERFSAQQFPDLHSELNLSSLELGDSALYFCASSVGIGQSDSNQPQHFGDGTRLSIL.

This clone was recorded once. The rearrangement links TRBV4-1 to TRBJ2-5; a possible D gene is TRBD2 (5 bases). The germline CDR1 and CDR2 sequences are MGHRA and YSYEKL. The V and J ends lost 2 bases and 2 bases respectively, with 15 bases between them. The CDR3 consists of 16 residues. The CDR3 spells CASSQSLTSYQETQYF. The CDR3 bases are TGCGCCAGCAGCCAATCACTTACTAGTTATCAAGAGACCCAGTACTTC.

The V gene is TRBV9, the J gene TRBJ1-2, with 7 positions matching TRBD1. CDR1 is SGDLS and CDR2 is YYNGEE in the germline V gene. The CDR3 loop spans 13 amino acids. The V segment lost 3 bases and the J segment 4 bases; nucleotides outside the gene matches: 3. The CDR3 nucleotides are TGTGCCAGCAGCGCCCCAGGGGGCTATGGCTACACCTTC. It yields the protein CASSAPGGYGYTF.

The CDR3 sequence is CASHDSTDTQYF. The DNA of the CDR3 is TGTGCCAGCCACGACAGCACAGATACGCAGTATTTT. J is TRBJ2-3 and V is TRBV6-5; D is undetermined. Germline CDR1 reads MNHEY; CDR2 reads SVGAGI. The CDR3 is 12 amino acids. The germline V and J ends were trimmed by 8 bases and 0 bases, with 6 bases remaining between them.

CDR3 coding DNA: TGCGCCAGCAGCAAGGGGAATGGAAACACCATATATTTT. This sequence encodes CASSKGNGNTIYF. The chain employs TRBV5-1 and TRBJ1-3; possibly TRBD1 for D (5 bases). V shed 4 bases and J shed 3 bases, with 8 bases lying between them. This CDR3 has 13 amino acids. Germline V CDR1 and CDR2: SGHRS, YFSETQ.

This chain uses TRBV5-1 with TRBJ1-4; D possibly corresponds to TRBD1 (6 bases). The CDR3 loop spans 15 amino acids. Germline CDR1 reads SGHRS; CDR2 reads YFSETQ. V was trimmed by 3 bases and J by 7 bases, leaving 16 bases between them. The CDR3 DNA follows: TGCGCCAGCAGCTCCACAGGGACCCTGGGTGAAAAACTGTTTTTT. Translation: CASSSTGTLGEKLFF. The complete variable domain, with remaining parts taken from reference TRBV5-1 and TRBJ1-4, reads KAGVTQTPRYLIKTRGQQVTLSCSPISGHRSVSWYQQTPGQGLQFLFEYFSETQRNKGNFPGRFSGRQFSNSRSEMNVSTLELGDSALYLCASSSTGTLGEKLFFGSGTQLSVL.

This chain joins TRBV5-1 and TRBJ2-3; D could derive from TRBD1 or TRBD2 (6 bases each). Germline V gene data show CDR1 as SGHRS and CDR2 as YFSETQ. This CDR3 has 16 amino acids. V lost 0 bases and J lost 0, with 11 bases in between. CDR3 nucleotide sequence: TGCGCCAGCAGCTTGGGACGGGGGCCTAGCACAGATACGCAGTATTTT. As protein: CASSLGRGPSTDTQYF.

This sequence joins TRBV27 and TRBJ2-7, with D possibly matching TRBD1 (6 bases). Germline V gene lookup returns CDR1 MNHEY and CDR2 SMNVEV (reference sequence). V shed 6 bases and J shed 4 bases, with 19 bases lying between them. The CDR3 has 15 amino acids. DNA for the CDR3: TGTGCCAGCAGCCCCATGGATGGGACACAGTACGAGCAGTACTTC. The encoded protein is CASSPMDGTQYEQYF.

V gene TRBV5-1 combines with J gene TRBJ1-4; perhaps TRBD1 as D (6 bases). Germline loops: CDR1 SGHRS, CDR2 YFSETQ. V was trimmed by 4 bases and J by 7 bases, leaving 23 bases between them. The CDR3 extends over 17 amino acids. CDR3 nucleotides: TGCGCCAGCAGCCCCGATTCCTCGCCGGGCAGGGGTGAAAAACTGTTTTTT. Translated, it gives CASSPDSSPGRGEKLFF.